This T cell receptor (beta chain) was sequenced during a study of CD8+ T cells in alopecia areata. This CDR3 comprises 15 residues. CDR1 is SNHLY and CDR2 is FYNNEI in the germline V gene. Trimming at V came to 7 bases and at J to 4 bases, leaving 9 bases not matched to a gene. Isolated RNA was reverse transcribed into cDNA used as the sequencing template. Repertoires were generated with immunoSEQ multiplex PCR, while TCRdb's copy carries only in-frame clones and drops some. The sample lists around 150,000 clones, 80% to 90% seen once, with roughly 25% in the top ten. Documented treatment: oral pan-JAK inhibitor, 5-10 mg twice daily. Individuals with alopecia areata gave both lesional scalp punch biopsies and peripheral blood for collection.

The TCR comes from a human donor with alopecia areata. The sequencing here drew on CD8+ T cells sorted from blood, taken at week 4, from a patient treated with tofacitinib. The chain combines TRBV2 with TRBJ2-1, with TRBD2 matching over 8 bases. This CDR3 is CASILSGLVYNEQFF. The CDR3 DNA follows: TGTGCCAGCATCCTTTCGGGACTAGTATACAATGAGCAGTTCTTC.